The clone carrying this T cell receptor beta chain was counted only a few times. Its antigen is undetermined. This record comes from a study of T cell responses to AZD1222 COVID-19 vaccine. Findings and caveats of the study: Donors were mostly white British, more females; clonal diversity possibly underestimated. CD4 TCRs associated with vaccination spanned spike, dominating at 160-218 and 743-854.

Sequencing was performed with immunoSEQ multiplex PCR; in TCRdb, only in-frame clones are kept and a portion is missing. The sample holds about 110,000 clones, 80% to 95% seen once. V was shortened by 3 bases and J by 1 base, with 15 bases between the two germline ends. Germline lookup yields CDR1 MNHEY and CDR2 SMNVEV (reference sequence). This CDR3 contains 16 residues. This receptor was identified in an adult who received the AZD1222 COVID-19 vaccine. V is TRBV27 and J is TRBJ1-2; no clear D gene. The sample here was peripheral blood, taken 28 days after the second AZD1222 dose. The CDR3: CASSFGSWEDNYGYTF. CDR3 coding DNA: TGTGCCAGCAGTTTTGGGTCTTGGGAAGATAACTATGGCTACACCTTC.